A single sample is the source of the 25 T cell receptor beta chains below, sequenced in a study of blood T cell repertoires in COVID-19. Sequencing used immunoSEQ multiplex PCR; TCRdb keeps in-frame clones, though not all of them. Seen here are roughly 280,000 clones, approximately 86% observed once, and the top ten hold 1.5% to 2%. Sequences were obtained from peripheral blood. The receptors were gathered from a man aged 30-40 years with active or convalescent COVID-19.

V usage is TRBV3-1 (or the pseudogene TRBV3-2) and J usage is TRBJ2-3, with D possibly matching TRBD2 (6 bases). There are 15 residues in the CDR3. Trimming removed 1 base at V and 4 bases at J, with 12 bases between. Germline V gene data show CDR1 as LGHDT and CDR2 as YNNKEL (reference sequence). CDR3 amino acids: CASSQVTGTPDTQYF. CDR3 DNA sequence: TGTGCCAGCAGCCAAGTTACGGGGACTCCAGATACGCAGTATTTT.

The table lists this clone with a count of one. The V call is TRBV19, the J call TRBJ1-5; the match to TRBD1 covers 9 bases. V shed 1 base, J shed 7 bases, and the junction held 5 bases outside the gene matches. Germline assignment: CDR1 LNHDA and CDR2 SQIVND (reference sequence). This CDR3 region has 15 residues. The CDR3 nucleotides read TGTGCCAGTAGTATAGGACAGGGGGAAGGGCAGCCCCAGCATTTT. Protein sequence: CASSIGQGEGQPQHF.

A note on this clone: Because the CDR3 is missing its conserved closing phenylalanine or tryptophan, this is likely a read error. No DNA is shown, since the ends of the CDR3 on it are uncertain; the CDR3 is the one TCRdb lists. This sequence joins TRBV14 and TRBJ1-2. The CDR3 is 14 amino acids long, termini counted. Germline V gene data show CDR1 as SGHDN and CDR2 as FVKESK. The CDR3 spells CASSQEPGGRVAIH.

The rearrangement joins TRBV6-5 to TRBJ2-2; TRBD1 might be the D (6 bases). CDR3 length: 14 amino acids. Trimming removed 4 bases from V and 4 bases from J, with 10 bases in between. Germline CDR1 and CDR2: MNHEY and SVGAGI. CDR3 coding DNA: TGTGCCAGCAGTTCGCAAGGGGGCACCGGGGAGCTGTTTTTT. Translated, it gives CASSSQGGTGELFF.

The V and J genes are TRBV7-9 and TRBJ2-2; possibly TRBD2 for D (6 bases). Germline V lookup: CDR1 SEHNR, CDR2 FQNEAQ (reference sequence). The V gene lost 1 base and the J gene lost 3 bases, with 12 bases spanning the gap. The length of the CDR3 is 16 residues. CDR3 DNA: TGTGCCAGCAGCTTAGGCCAGCGGGCGGACACCGGGGAGCTGTTTTTT. It codes for CASSLGQRADTGELFF.

The chain has TRBV7-9 and TRBJ1-2; D gene ambiguous. CDR3 size: 14 residues. Germline values: CDR1 SEHNR, CDR2 FQNEAQ (reference sequence). Trimming took 1 base from V and 2 from J, leaving 8 bases between them. The CDR3 DNA is TGTGCCAGCAGCTTAGGTATGGGCAACTATGGCTACACCTTC. This codes for CASSLGMGNYGYTF.

This clone was observed a handful of times. This sequence joins TRBV2 and TRBJ2-3; 13 bases line up with TRBD2. V shed 6 bases and J 2 bases; nucleotides not matched to a gene: 5. The CDR3 consists of 16 residues. Germline V gene lookup returns CDR1 SNHLY and CDR2 FYNNEI. CDR3 DNA sequence: TGTGCCAGCAGCTGGACTAGCGGGGGCCTCACAGATACGCAGTATTTT. Its protein product is CASSWTSGGLTDTQYF.

The J gene is TRBJ1-2, the V gene TRBV2; D possibly corresponds to TRBD1 (5 bases). The CDR3 covers 14 residues. Germline V gene lookup returns CDR1 SNHLY and CDR2 FYNNEI. The ends were cut back, 7 bases at V and 4 bases at J, with 16 bases in the middle. CDR3 bases: TGTGCCAGCACCCTGGGGGGGGAAGGCTATGGCTACACCTTC. Its protein is CASTLGGEGYGYTF.

The chain carries TRBV6-5 and TRBJ1-6; D remains unclear. CDR1 and CDR2 from the germline V gene are MNHEY and SVGAGI. This CDR3 is 13 amino acids long. V lost 5 bases to trimming and J lost 15 bases, with 17 bases between them. This CDR3 reads CASSRPTRSNLHF. For the CDR3, the DNA is TGTGCCAGCAGTAGACCCACCCGGAGTAACCTCCACTTT.

Points on this clone: Other nucleotide sequences in the sample specify the same CDR3. The gene calls are TRBV14 and TRBJ2-7; D perhaps matches TRBD1 (6 bases). Germline assignment: CDR1 SGHDN and CDR2 FVKESK. Trimming pared 0 bases from V and 0 bases from J, leaving 9 bases between. This CDR3 contains 15 residues. CDR3 nucleotides: TGTGCCAGCAGCCAAGAAACAGGGAACTCCTACGAGCAGTACTTC. Encoded protein: CASSQETGNSYEQYF.

This chain joins TRBV3-1 (or the pseudogene TRBV3-2) and TRBJ2-5; maybe TRBD2 (6 bases). From germline, CDR1 is LGHDT and CDR2 YNNKEL (reference sequence). V was shortened by 4 bases and J by 5 bases, with 14 bases between the two germline ends. The CDR3 runs to 14 residues. CDR3 amino acids: CASSLLATAETQYF. DNA for the CDR3: TGTGCCAGCAGCCTGCTAGCGACTGCGGAGACCCAGTACTTC.

This rearrangement joins TRBV2 to TRBJ2-7; D is undetermined. The germline V gene has CDR1 SNHLY and CDR2 FYNNEI. The CDR3 is 16 residues long. V lost 5 bases and J lost 1, with 18 bases in between. The CDR3 DNA is TGTGCCAGCAGTCCCCACGTTGCAGATATTTCCTACGAGCAGTACTTC. This gives the protein CASSPHVADISYEQYF.

This clone appeared once. The chain recombines TRBV7-9 with TRBJ2-5, with 8 bases matching TRBD1. CDR3 length: 14 residues. Germline V gene lookup returns CDR1 SEHNR and CDR2 FQNEAQ (reference sequence). Losses at the gene ends were 5 bases for V and 5 bases for J; bases not matched to a gene: 7. CDR3 DNA sequence: TGTGCCAGCAGCGAAGACAGGGGCTTTGAGACCCAGTACTTC. Translating it yields CASSEDRGFETQYF.

V gene TRBV3-1 (or the pseudogene TRBV3-2) combines with J gene TRBJ2-2; TRBD1 is a possible D gene (6 bases). V was shortened by 2 bases and J by 3 bases, with 13 bases between the two germline ends. In germline, CDR1 is LGHDT, CDR2 YNNKEL (reference sequence). The CDR3 length is 16 residues. For the CDR3, the DNA is TGTGCCAGCAGCCAAATGACACAGGGCCACACCGGGGAGCTGTTTTTT. This translates into CASSQMTQGHTGELFF.

The chain links TRBV7-2 to TRBJ1-2; possible D gene TRBD1, 6 bases. The germline V gene encodes CDR1 SGHTA and CDR2 FQGNSA. CDR3 length: 12 residues. Between the trimmed V and J ends, which lost 6 bases and 5 bases, there was a span of 10 bases. Written as DNA, the CDR3 is TGTGCCAGCAGTTTACAGGGATATGGCTACACCTTC. Its translation is CASSLQGYGYTF.

The J gene is TRBJ2-7, the V gene TRBV7-8; 7 bases agree with TRBD2. The junction had 15 bases not matched to a gene; V was cut back by 5 bases and J by 5 bases. CDR3 length equals 16 residues. Germline loops: CDR1 SGHVS, CDR2 FQNEAQ. The CDR3 DNA is TGTGCCAGCAGCCTACCCTTGGGGGGAGGGACCCACGAGCAGTACTTC. Amino acid sequence: CASSLPLGGGTHEQYF.

This clone was picked up a small number of times. This chain uses TRBV19 with TRBJ2-6, with D possibly TRBD1 on 6 matching bases. Trimming removed 2 bases at V and 2 bases at J, with 7 bases between. This CDR3 contains 15 residues. Germline V gene lookup returns CDR1 LNHDA and CDR2 SQIVND (reference sequence). Here the CDR3 reads CASSIPGAGANVLTF. The DNA of the CDR3 is TGTGCCAGTAGTATACCAGGGGCTGGGGCCAACGTCCTGACTTTC.

This sequence joins TRBV24-1 and TRBJ2-6, with 8 bases matching TRBD1. Germline V gene lookup returns CDR1 KGHDR and CDR2 SFDVKD. CDR3 size: 21 residues. J lost 3 bases, V lost 4 bases, and 19 bases had no gene match. The DNA for the CDR3 is TGTGCCACCAGTGAATTCCTCCAGACAGGGGACATTTTGTGTGGGGCCAACGTCCTGACTTTC. It codes for CATSEFLQTGDILCGANVLTF.

This clone was seen only a few times. The CDR3 nucleotides are TGTGCCAGCAGTATAGGGGGCGCTGGGGCCAACGTCCTGACTTTC. Its protein is CASSIGGAGANVLTF. V gene TRBV6-5 combines with J gene TRBJ2-6, with TRBD1 identical over 7 bases. V shed 5 bases and J 2 bases; nucleotides not matched to a gene: 3. Germline values: CDR1 MNHEY, CDR2 SVGAGI. There are 15 residues in the CDR3.

This clone was observed a single time. J is TRBJ1-1 and V is TRBV2, with D possibly being TRBD1 (6 bases). Germline CDR1 and CDR2: SNHLY and FYNNEI. This CDR3 comprises 14 residues. The V gene lost 5 bases and the J gene lost 1 base, with 11 bases spanning the gap. The CDR3: CASSRTAWNTEAFF. CDR3 in DNA: TGTGCCAGCAGTCGGACAGCCTGGAACACTGAAGCTTTCTTT. Full variable domain (rest looked up from reference TRBV2 and TRBJ1-1): EPEVTQTPSHQVTQMGQEVILRCVPISNHLYFYWYRQILGQKVEFLVSFYNNEISEKSEIFDDQFSVERPDGSNFTLKIRSTKLEDSAMYFCASSRTAWNTEAFFGQGTRLTVV.

The CDR3 nucleotides read TGTGCCAGCAGTGTAAGGTTCATGGGACAGACAAGGACGATATACAATGAGCAGTTCTTC. Translating it yields CASSVRFMGQTRTIYNEQFF. The V and J genes are TRBV2 and TRBJ2-1; 7 nucleotides line up with TRBD1. V lost 4 bases and J lost 4; bases outside the gene matches: 22. Germline-derived CDR1 and CDR2 are SNHLY and FYNNEI. The CDR3 extends over 20 amino acids.

On this clone itself: Relative to the germline gene, one junction end is altered; a read error may explain this. This chain joins TRBV4-1 and TRBJ2-3; D is undetermined. The germline gives CDR1 MGHRA, CDR2 YSYEKL. The length of the CDR3 is 13 residues. The CDR3 sequence: CASSQETRDPQYF. DNA of the CDR3: TGCGCCAGCAGCCAAGAAACGAGAGATCCGCAGTATTTT.

The chain couples TRBV4-3 to TRBJ1-4; D gene unclear. CDR3 size: 16 residues. The germline V gene has CDR1 LGHNA and CDR2 YSLEER. The V and J ends lost 0 bases and 6 bases respectively, with 14 bases between them. CDR3 residues: CASSQDLEPPHEKLFF. The CDR3 nucleotides are TGCGCCAGCAGCCAAGATCTTGAGCCACCTCATGAAAAACTGTTTTTT.

The chain is built from TRBV5-1 and TRBJ2-7; possibly TRBD1 for D (5 bases). The CDR3 is 12 amino acids. The germline CDR1 and CDR2 sequences are SGHRS and YFSETQ. Trimming removed 4 bases from V and 4 bases from J, with 9 bases in between. The chain's CDR3 is CASSPQGYEQYF. In DNA, the CDR3 is TGCGCCAGCAGCCCCCAGGGATACGAGCAGTACTTC.

The CDR3 sequence: CASSYGRGGYTF. The DNA for the CDR3 is TGTGCCAGCAGTTACGGGAGAGGAGGCTACACCTTC. This chain connects TRBV6-5 to TRBJ1-2; D is unresolved. Per germline, CDR1 MNHEY and CDR2 SVGAGI. Trimming took 2 bases from V and 8 from J, leaving 9 bases between them. The length of the CDR3 is 12 residues.